A selection of T cell receptor beta chains follows, all from one sample in a study of CD8 T cells in Susac syndrome. Each CDR3 protein is one row after TCRdb ran MiXCR on the immunoSEQ multiplex PCR reads. The sample consists of about 160,000 distinct CDR3 sequences, roughly 94% of them appearing once. Sequencing was carried out using CD4+ T cells from PBMCs. These receptors were obtained from a human donor with multiple sclerosis. CDR3s include the opening cysteine and the closing phenylalanine or tryptophan. A D gene is named only where the DNA matches it firmly. Clone size is not always given. Where it is, it says once, few, many or a class for expanded clones.

size,V,D,J,CDR3,DNA
.,TRBV11-2,.,TRBJ2-7,CASSGGQGRNEQYF,TGTGCCAGCAGCGGGGGGCAGGGCCGGAACGAGCAGTACTTC
.,TRBV3-1,.,TRBJ2-5,CASSQRGQETQYF,TGTGCCAGCAGCCAGCGGGGCCAAGAGACCCAGTACTTC
.,TRBV18,TRBD1,TRBJ1-5,CASSPNTGGRGQPQHF,TGTGCCAGCTCACCAAATACAGGGGGCAGGGGTCAGCCCCAGCATTTT
.,TRBV18,.,TRBJ2-5,CASSPNTMREIQYF,TGTGCCAGCTCACCAAATACAATGAGGGAGATCCAGTACTTC
once,TRBV5-6,.,TRBJ2-5,CASSAGQWGQETQYF,TGTGCCAGCAGCGCGGGACAGTGGGGCCAAGAGACCCAGTACTTC
.,TRBV29-1,.,TRBJ2-5,CSVRTPRTQYF,TGCAGTGTCAGGACTCCCAGGACCCAGTACTTC
.,TRBV30,.,TRBJ2-5,CAWSSGGETQYF,TGTGCCTGGAGTTCCGGGGGAGAGACCCAGTACTTC
.,TRBV18,.,TRBJ2-5,CASSSAGSKETQYF,TGTGCCAGCTCATCTGCGGGAAGTAAAGAGACCCAGTACTTC
once,TRBV19,.,TRBJ1-3,CASEGHRSGNTIYF,TGTGCCAGCGAAGGACACCGCTCTGGAAACACCATATATTTT
.,TRBV5-1,.,TRBJ2-5,CASSLDETQYF,TGCGCCAGCAGCTTGGATGAGACCCAGTACTTC
.,TRBV20-1,.,TRBJ2-3,CSARDPSSASTDTQYF,TGCAGTGCTAGAGACCCCTCTAGCGCGAGCACAGATACGCAGTATTTT
.,TRBV30,.,TRBJ1-3,CAWSRWTSGGGNTIYF,TGTGCCTGGAGCCGGTGGACCTCGGGAGGTGGAAACACCATATATTTT
.,TRBV5-1,.,TRBJ2-1,CASSEGGDPSYNEQFF,TGCGCCAGCAGCGAGGGGGGAGACCCCTCCTACAATGAGCAGTTCTTC
.,TRBV30,.,TRBJ2-7,CAVRRAQGYEQYF,TGTGCCGTTCGGAGGGCCCAAGGTTACGAGCAGTACTTC
.,TRBV3-1,.,TRBJ2-7,CASSQSWYEQYF,TGTGCCAGCAGCCAATCCTGGTACGAGCAGTACTTC
.,TRBV14,TRBD2,TRBJ2-1,CASRLAGGWEEQFF,TGTGCCAGCCGGCTAGCGGGAGGTTGGGAGGAGCAGTTCTTC
.,TRBV4-3,TRBD1,TRBJ1-6,CASSHLGTANSPLHF,TGCGCCAGCAGCCACCTTGGGACAGCGAATTCACCCCTCCACTTT
.,TRBV10-1,.,TRBJ2-6,CASKPGLNQDSGANVLTF,TGCGCCAGCAAACCGGGCCTGAACCAAGACTCTGGGGCCAACGTCCTGACTTTC
.,TRBV10-2,.,TRBJ2-7,CASSEYLLLQSGYEQYF,TGCGCCAGCAGTGAGTATCTCCTTCTCCAGTCTGGCTACGAGCAGTACTTC
.,TRBV24-1,TRBD1,TRBJ1-4,CATSDPDRGGEKLFF,TGTGCCACCAGTGATCCGGACAGGGGAGGCGAAAAACTGTTTTTT
once,TRBV6-5,.,TRBJ2-7,CASSYSTGSSYEQYF,TGTGCCAGCAGTTACTCGACGGGGAGCTCCTACGAGCAGTACTTC
.,TRBV20-1,.,TRBJ2-2,CSARVSGELFF,TGCAGTGCCCGGGTGTCCGGGGAGCTGTTTTTT
.,TRBV5-4,.,TRBJ1-1,CASSSGWSMEAFF,TGTGCCAGCAGCTCAGGATGGAGCATGGAAGCTTTCTTT
.,TRBV2,TRBD2,TRBJ2-1,CARGRGGEQFF,TGTGCCAGAGGCCGGGGGGGTGAGCAGTTCTTC
few,TRBV12-5,.,TRBJ2-7,CASGPGRQASDEQYF,TGTGCTAGTGGTCCGGGGCGACAGGCATCCGACGAGCAGTACTTC
.,TRBV29-1,TRBD2,TRBJ2-5,CSASGISETQYF,TGCAGCGCTAGCGGGATATCGGAGACCCAGTACTTC
.,TRBV3-1,TRBD2,TRBJ2-1,CASSQDRREWYEQFF,TGTGCCAGCAGCCAAGATAGGCGGGAGTGGTATGAGCAGTTCTTC
.,TRBV20-1,TRBD2,TRBJ2-3,CSARRLREVPTDTQYF,TGCAGTGCTAGACGGCTGCGGGAGGTCCCCACAGATACGCAGTATTTT
.,TRBV28,TRBD1,TRBJ2-7,CAIQDRGLGEQYF,TGTGCCATCCAAGACAGGGGGCTAGGCGAGCAGTACTTC
.,TRBV20-1,TRBD1,TRBJ1-1,CSATQGAPEAFF,TGCAGTGCTACCCAGGGGGCGCCTGAAGCTTTCTTT
.,TRBV30,.,TRBJ2-7,CAWSAPQGLSYEQYF,TGTGCCTGGAGTGCCCCCCAAGGGCTCTCCTACGAGCAGTACTTC